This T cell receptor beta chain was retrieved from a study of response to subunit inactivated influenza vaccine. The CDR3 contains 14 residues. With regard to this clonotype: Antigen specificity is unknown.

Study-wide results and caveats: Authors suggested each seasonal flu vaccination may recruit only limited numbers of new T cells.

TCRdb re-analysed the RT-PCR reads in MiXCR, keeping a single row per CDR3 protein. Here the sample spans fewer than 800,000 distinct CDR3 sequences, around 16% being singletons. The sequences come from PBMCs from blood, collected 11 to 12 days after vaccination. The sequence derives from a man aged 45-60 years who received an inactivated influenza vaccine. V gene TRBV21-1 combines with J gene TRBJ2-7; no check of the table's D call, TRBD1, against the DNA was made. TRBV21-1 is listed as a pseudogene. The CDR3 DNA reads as TGTGCCAGCAGCGAAAAGACGGGGCCCTACGAGCAGTACTTC. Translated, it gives CASSEKTGPYEQYF.